This T cell receptor (beta chain) stems from a study of T cell responses to AZD1222 COVID-19 vaccine (dated by TCRdb to the early 2020s). With respect to the entire study: AZD1222 recipients given second doses at about 4 weeks or at about 12 weeks were pooled, since spike-specific TCR depth and breadth were not found to differ between the two schedules. A total of 233 trial participants underwent TCR sequencing, of whom about 210 received two doses of AZD1222 and 26 received two doses of the MenACWY control vaccine. Enrollment into the trials was organized by age into subgroups of 18-55, 56-69 and 70-plus years, and those subgroups contained roughly 150, 30 and 60 TCR-sequenced participants, respectively.

Counted from cysteine to phenylalanine, this CDR3 has 15 amino acids. The only DNA kept is the CDR3, 45 bases in frame from the first base. V is pruned by 6 bases and J by 2 bases, leaving 5 bases of the junction without a gene match. Taken from the germline V gene (reference sequence), the CDR1 and CDR2 loops are SGHNT and YYREEE. Explained via the paper, the time point label denotes: baseline before first vaccination. The vaccinee samples were drawn from two UK trials, COV001 and COV002, one of which was a single-blind randomized controlled phase 2/3 trial testing AZD1222 (ChAdOx1 nCoV-19) in healthy adults. For TCRbeta chain sequencing, PBMC samples from trial participants were taken at day 0 and at day 28 after the second dose. The paper as a whole reports these results and caveats: Because no samples from the day 14 peak response were available, repertoires could be characterized only after the peak T cell response. Reportedly, close to half of the unique spike-specific TCRs recognized epitopes lying outside the regions that are mutated in the B.1.351 and B.1.1.7 variants. A significant rise in spike-specific TCR breadth and depth was observed after two AZD1222 doses relative to day 0 and relative to MenACWY recipients. Vaccine-associated CD4 TCRs spanned the whole spike protein, with dominant responses in regions 160-218 and 743-854. In the small 56-69-year group, the increase in depth fell short of significance, most likely because of low power. Most participants were white British and females outnumbered males, and the authors suggested that clonal diversity may have been underestimated. Conclusions about previously exposed vaccinees are limited because only a handful of AZD1222 recipients were SARS-CoV-2 seropositive at baseline.

The CDR3 regions of human TCRbeta chains were analyzed by immunosequencing. Regarding the original processing steps: Repertoire TCRs were checked for matches against a reference library of SARS-CoV-2-specific TCRs that had been generated using the MIRA antigen-specificity platform. Breadth was defined as the fraction of unique TCRs that were SARS-CoV-2-associated. Depth was defined as the fraction of total T cells that were SARS-CoV-2-associated. Each spike-specific TCR was assigned to its reactive spike region and to a CD4 or CD8 class using the MIRA data. Log10-transformed breadth and depth values were compared by one-way ANOVA with Sidak's multiple comparisons tests. TCRdb carries this immuneACCESS record with in-frame sequences only. Its versions omit some clonotypes, under half of them owing to an unresolved V gene in the studies checked, with the rest unexplained. V and J calls and clone size follow that table, whereas D and trimming were derived from the DNA. The sample has about 92,000 clones on record, just over 90% of them singletons. The ten top clones hold 22% of the sample.

In regard to this clone: The antigen it recognizes is unknown. The sample holds no much larger clone one base away, and base qualities are not on file.

The TCR was taken from an adult in good health. Rearrangement joined TRBV5-4 to TRBJ2-1; the junction holds 10 bases that match TRBD2. The sequencing used peripheral blood, collected on day 0 of AZD1222 vaccination. The CDR3 region has the sequence CASIQAGGPYNEQFF. In nucleotide form, the sequence is TGTGCCAGCATCCAAGCGGGGGGGCCCTACAATGAGCAGTTCTTC.